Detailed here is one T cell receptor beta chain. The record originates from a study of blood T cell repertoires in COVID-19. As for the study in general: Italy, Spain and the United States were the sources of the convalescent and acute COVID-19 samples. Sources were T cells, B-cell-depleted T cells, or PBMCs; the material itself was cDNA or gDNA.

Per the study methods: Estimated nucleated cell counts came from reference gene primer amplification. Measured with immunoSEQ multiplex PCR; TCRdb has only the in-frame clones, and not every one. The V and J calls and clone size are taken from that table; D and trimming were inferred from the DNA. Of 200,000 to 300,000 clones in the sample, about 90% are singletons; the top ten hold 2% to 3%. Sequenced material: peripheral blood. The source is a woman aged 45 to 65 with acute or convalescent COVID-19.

CDR3 sequence (DNA): TGTGCCAGCAGTTTATTACAAGGACTAGGTTCGAACAATGAGCAGTTCTTC. Translating it yields CASSLLQGLGSNNEQFF. V and J are TRBV28 and TRBJ2-1; TRBD2 agrees at 7 bases. The CDR3 is made up of 17 amino acids. Losses at the gene ends were 1 base for V and 5 bases for J; bases not matched to a gene: 11. Looked up from germline, CDR1 is MDHEN and CDR2 is SYDVKM.